Sequencing of this TCR beta chain was carried out in a study of cytomegalovirus exposure and HLA in healthy donors. Turning to the study itself: From HLA-typed donors, an early data release held tens of millions of unique TCRs.

Study-wide results and caveats: Later examination showed HLA-associated TCR beta chains had greater clonal expansion than equally common others. The study designated 164 TCR beta chains cytomegalovirus-associated. A later analysis reportedly identified an Asian-associated ancestry cluster as carrying fewer N-insertions than the roughly 720-donor mean.

The PCR made use of 60 Vbeta and 13 Jbeta primers. Data came from immunoSEQ multiplex PCR; TCRdb stores just in-frame clones and leaves some out. The data contain about 160,000 clones, 65% to 80% of them seen just once; the ten biggest clones take up 1.5% to 2%. The CDR3 loop spans 12 amino acids. Trimming removed 3 bases from V and 3 bases from J, with 6 bases in between. Per germline, CDR1 SEHNR and CDR2 FQNEAQ (reference sequence). A word on this clone: Its specificity is not known.

Input material: PBMCs. This TCR derives from a woman under 40 in good health and CMV-seronegative. This sequence joins TRBV7-9 and TRBJ2-7; D gene ambiguous. The DNA of the CDR3 is TGTGCCAGCAGCTTCTCAGGCTACGAGCAGTACTTC. Residues: CASSFSGYEQYF.